This T cell receptor (beta chain) appears in the sequencing data of a study of shared clonotypes between healthy human individuals. Regarding this clone: Its specificity is not known.

Study-wide results and limits: Limitation of the genetic and exposure-history diversity represented came from the few donors. Across a handful of donors, naive CD4 shared around 5%, naive CD8 approximately 3.5%, memory CD4 2% to 2.5%, memory CD8 around 0.42%.

Assay: immunoSEQ multiplex PCR; the TCRdb copy retains only in-frame clones and omits some. The sample contains 2,500,000 or so clones, less than 95% of which appear only once. The trim removed 4 bases at V and 7 bases at J, leaving 8 bases unmatched. The CDR3 runs 15 residues. The germline V gene encodes CDR1 SGHVS and CDR2 FQNEAQ. The specimen sequenced was naive CD4+ T cells from PBMCs. Described subset: CD45RA+ positively selected. The chain carries TRBV7-8 and TRBJ1-4; 8 positions match TRBD1. This receptor was obtained from a young man in good health. Some clones in this sample may be carry-over from other donors' samples. The CDR3 coding sequence is TGTGCCAGCAGCTCTTACAGGGGGACGGTTGAAAAACTGTTTTTT. This codes for CASSSYRGTVEKLFF.